Below, 10 T cell receptor beta chains from the same sample are listed, as sequenced in a study of T-cell memory formation after mild COVID-19. MiXCR, applied by TCRdb to the 5' RACE reads, yields one record per CDR3 protein. The sample lists almost 550,000 distinct CDR3 sequences; about 20% were seen once. The sample was PBMCs or a T cell subset sorted from them (not recorded which). These receptors all come from an adult woman who had mild COVID-19 (a few samples of this study predate the infection). Cell type and time point are not known.

This clonotype was seen only a few times. This chain's CDR3 is CASSPAGRGEQYF. The CDR3, as DNA: TGTGCCAGCAGCCCAGCAGGGAGGGGCGAGCAGTACTTC. The chain joins TRBV7-3 to TRBJ2-7, with TRBD2 matching over 7 bases. V was clipped by 5 bases and J by 6 bases; unmatched bases: 7. The CDR3 extends over 13 amino acids. The germline gives CDR1 SGHTA, CDR2 FQGTGA. Supplemented by reference TRBV7-3 and TRBJ2-7, the full variable domain reads GAGVSQTPSNKVTEKGKYVELRCDPISGHTALYWYRQSLGQGPEFLIYFQGTGAADDSGLPNDRFFAVRPEGSVSTLKIQRTERGDSAVYLCASSPAGRGEQYFGPGTRLTVT.

The chain couples TRBV5-4 to TRBJ2-5, with 10 bases identical to TRBD2. Germline CDR1 is SGHNT and CDR2 is YYREEE (reference sequence). The V and J ends lost 4 bases and 7 bases, in that order; junction bases with no gene match: 16. The CDR3 contains 17 residues. The CDR3, as DNA: TGTGCCAGCAGCCTCTCCCCCGGGACTAGCGCAATCGGGACCCAGTACTTC. Protein sequence: CASSLSPGTSAIGTQYF.

This clonotype was counted between two and nine times. The genes are TRBV4-1 and TRBJ2-7; no reliable D call. With 4 bases removed from V and 6 bases from J, the gap between germline ends came to 10 bases. The length of the CDR3 is 12 residues. From germline, CDR1 is MGHRA and CDR2 YSYEKL. Written as DNA, the CDR3 is TGCGCCAGCAGCCTGGCGGACGGCGAGCAGTACTTC. Residues: CASSLADGEQYF.

The J gene is TRBJ1-2, the V gene TRBV12-5; D is perhaps TRBD1 (6 bases). Trimming left V 5 bases short and J 4 bases short, with 11 bases between. Germline loops: CDR1 LGHNT, CDR2 FRNRAP. The CDR3 extends over 13 amino acids. The CDR3 sequence is CASGGDRPYGYTF. CDR3 nucleotides: TGTGCTAGTGGTGGAGACAGGCCCTATGGCTACACCTTC.

The rearrangement links TRBV15 to TRBJ1-2; D perhaps matches TRBD1 (6 bases). CDR1 and CDR2 from the germline V gene are LNHNV and YYDKDF (reference sequence). The CDR3 totals 15 residues. V dropped 5 bases and J dropped 2 bases, with 15 bases sitting between them. CDR3 bases: TGTGCCACCAGCTCCCGGGGTACAGGGAACTATGGCTACACCTTC. Its translation: CATSSRGTGNYGYTF.

The chain carries TRBV5-1 and TRBJ2-2; D could derive from TRBD1 or TRBD2 (5 bases each). Germline CDR1 and CDR2: SGHRS and YFSETQ. The V end lost 7 bases, the J end lost 7 bases, and 20 bases lay between the germline ends. There are 15 residues in the CDR3. The CDR3 reads CASGSPGQGDGELFF. The CDR3 DNA follows: TGCGCCAGCGGTTCCCCAGGCCAGGGAGACGGGGAGCTGTTTTTT.

This chain links TRBV12-3 or TRBV12-4 with TRBJ1-2; D is uncertain. The CDR3 contains 13 residues. Trimming cost V 3 bases and J 6 bases, with 11 bases left between them. The CDR3 is CASSLAILDGYTF. CDR3 coding DNA: TGTGCCAGCAGTTTGGCTATACTGGATGGCTACACCTTC.

Here the CDR3 DNA reads TGTGCCAGCAGCTGGGACCGGGACAGGGGAGGGGGTGAAAAACTGTTTTTT. It codes for CASSWDRDRGGGEKLFF. This chain uses TRBV11-2 with TRBJ1-4; 10 bases map to TRBD1. The junction had 12 bases not matched to a gene; V was cut back by 4 bases and J by 7 bases. Germline V gives CDR1 SGHAT, CDR2 FQNNGV. CDR3 size: 17 residues.

The chain joins TRBV20-1 to TRBJ2-7, with D uncertain. With 5 bases removed from V and 4 bases from J, the gap between germline ends came to 12 bases. CDR3 length: 12 residues. Germline V gene sequence: CDR1 DFQATT, CDR2 SNEGSKA (reference sequence). In nucleotides, the CDR3 is TGCAGTGCTGCCGGGCAGATTTACGAGCAGTACTTC. The encoded protein is CSAAGQIYEQYF.

This clonotype was seen a few times. V is TRBV12-3 or TRBV12-4 and J is TRBJ1-2; 8 bases fit TRBD1. This CDR3 spans 14 amino acids. The junction had 7 bases not matched to a gene; V was cut back by 2 bases and J by 8 bases. CDR3 coding DNA: TGTGCCAGCAGTTTATGGGTGGACAGGGCGGGCTACACCTTC. As protein: CASSLWVDRAGYTF.